What follows are 10 T cell receptor beta chains derived from one specimen sequenced in a study of PD-L1 blockade in urothelial cancer. Generated by immunoSEQ multiplex PCR, the TCRdb table keeps only in-frame clones and is missing some. The sample gives 33,000 or so clones, 82% of which show up once; roughly 7% is in the top ten. Time point reported: pretreatment peripheral blood. The input for sequencing was PBMCs, taken around atezolizumab (anti-PD-L1) treatment. The origin of the receptors is a man in his 60s with urothelial cancer.

The rearrangement uses TRBV19 and TRBJ1-4; D not resolved. The CDR3 loop spans 17 amino acids. Germline V gene sequence: CDR1 LNHDA, CDR2 SQIVND (reference sequence). Trimming took 5 bases from V and 7 from J, leaving 23 bases between them. The CDR3 sequence: CASSFRQRGKAGEKLFF. The CDR3 DNA reads TGTGCCAGTAGTTTCCGCCAAAGAGGGAAAGCGGGTGAAAAACTGTTTTTT.

This clone ranks as medium-sized. This chain links TRBV2 with TRBJ1-5; D possibly corresponds to TRBD1 (6 bases). Germline loops: CDR1 SNHLY, CDR2 FYNNEI. V dropped 3 bases and J dropped 0 bases, with 15 bases sitting between them. This CDR3 has 17 residues. The CDR3 nucleotides are TGTGCCAGCAGTGAGGCAGGGGTCGTCCATAGCAATCAGCCCCAGCATTTT. This translates into CASSEAGVVHSNQPQHF.

This chain uses TRBV2 with TRBJ1-1; TRBD1 aligns across 10 bases. V shed 1 base, J shed 2 bases, and the junction held 4 bases outside the gene matches. The length of the CDR3 is 16 residues. Germline V CDR1 and CDR2: SNHLY, FYNNEI. The CDR3 spells CASSEGTGGVNTEAFF. The CDR3, as DNA: TGTGCCAGCAGTGAAGGGACAGGGGGGGTTAACACTGAAGCTTTCTTT.

The rearrangement uses TRBV5-5 and TRBJ2-5; 8 bases line up with TRBD1. V shed 4 bases and J 5 bases; nucleotides not matched to a gene: 10. There are 15 residues in the CDR3. Germline assignment: CDR1 SGHKS and CDR2 YYEKEE (reference sequence). The CDR3 reads CASSGGTGGRETQYF. Written as DNA, the CDR3 is TGTGCCAGCAGCGGTGGGACAGGCGGAAGGGAGACCCAGTACTTC.

This sequence joins TRBV7-2 and TRBJ2-5; D is unresolved. CDR1 and CDR2 (germline): SGHTA, FQGNSA. Trimming cost V 4 bases and J 3 bases, with 12 bases left between them. The CDR3 loop spans 14 amino acids. The CDR3 nucleotides read TGTGCCAGCAGCTCCATAGACGGAGAAGAGACCCAGTACTTC. This sequence encodes CASSSIDGEETQYF.

V usage is TRBV6-1 and J usage is TRBJ1-5; 12 nucleotides agree with TRBD1. The CDR3 totals 16 residues. The V gene's germline CDR1 is MNHNS and CDR2 SASEGT. J was trimmed by 7 bases and V by 2 bases; bases with no gene match: 6. The CDR3 sequence: CASSEMGQGARQPQHF. The DNA for the CDR3 is TGTGCCAGCAGTGAAATGGGACAGGGGGCAAGACAGCCCCAGCATTTT.

The chain employs TRBV2 and TRBJ2-7; tentatively, D is TRBD1 (5 bases). The CDR3 runs to 13 residues. Between the trimmed V and J ends, which lost 5 bases and 4 bases, there was a span of 12 bases. The germline V gene encodes CDR1 SNHLY and CDR2 FYNNEI. CDR3 coding DNA: TGTGCCAGCAGTCAGGGAAGAGGTTACGAGCAGTACTTC. Its protein is CASSQGRGYEQYF.

This rearrangement joins TRBV2 to TRBJ1-4, with D possibly matching TRBD1 (6 bases). Germline lookup yields CDR1 SNHLY and CDR2 FYNNEI. V was pared by 9 bases and J by 4 bases, with 12 bases between. The CDR3 extends over 13 amino acids. This chain's CDR3 is CASTRDNNEKLFF. The CDR3 region has the DNA TGTGCCAGTACCCGGGACAATAATGAAAAACTGTTTTTT.

J is TRBJ2-7 and V is TRBV7-2; 7 bases are a match to TRBD1. V was clipped by 5 bases and J by 7 bases; unmatched bases: 14. CDR1 and CDR2 (germline): SGHTA, FQGNSA. The CDR3 runs to 15 residues. The CDR3 DNA is TGTGCCAGCAGCCCTCGACAGGGAGAGATAGTGGAGCAGTACTTC. It encodes CASSPRQGEIVEQYF.

The rearrangement links TRBV6-6 to TRBJ2-3, with TRBD2 matching over 11 bases. Trimming at V came to 11 bases and at J to 4 bases, leaving 8 bases not matched to a gene. This CDR3 contains 14 residues. CDR1 is MNHNY, CDR2 SVGAGI, per germline (reference sequence). The CDR3 reads CASQGLAVADTQYF. The CDR3 nucleotides read TGTGCCTCCCAGGGACTAGCGGTCGCAGATACGCAGTATTTT.